This record covers a single TCR beta chain. The method was immunoSEQ multiplex PCR; TCRdb's version includes in-frame clones alone and lacks a portion of them. The sample yields some 250,000 clones, roughly 88% seen once. Germline CDR1 reads KGHSH; CDR2 reads LQKENI. Trimming cost V 2 bases and J 1 base, with 11 bases left between them. The CDR3 is 15 residues long. This specimen comes from a study of blood T cell repertoires in COVID-19. The V and J genes are TRBV18 and TRBJ2-5; D is possibly TRBD2 (5 bases). The source material was peripheral blood. This TCR was sampled from a man older than 75 with acute or convalescent COVID-19. The CDR3 nucleotides read TGTGCCAGCTCACCAGAGGGTACTATCCAAGAGACCCAGTACTTC. This encodes CASSPEGTIQETQYF.